This TCR beta chain was profiled in a study of CD8+CD57+ T cells in acquired aplastic anemia. The study, taken as a whole, reports: Researchers report that around 29 CD8+ CDR3 sequences appeared in both patients and controls. The study found no significant CD8+ Simpson's diversity difference between patients and controls.

V lost 7 bases and J lost 4, with 20 bases in between. The CDR3 extends over 15 amino acids. In germline, CDR1 is DFQATT, CDR2 SNEGSKA (reference sequence). About this clonotype itself: Antigen unknown.

Genomic DNA, serving as template, underwent TCR beta VDJ and CDR3 profiling. TCRdb ran MiXCR on the reads and lists one entry per CDR3 protein. The sample includes 100,000 to 150,000 distinct CDR3 sequences, under 60% of them seen just once. Sequenced patients had shown CD8+CD57+ cell expansion by flow cytometry. Severe acquired aplastic anemia affected all patients. This sequence joins TRBV20-1 and TRBJ2-1; D possibly matches TRBD1 or TRBD2 (6 bases each). Material: sorted CD4+, CD8+, or CD8+CD57+ T cells (not recorded which) from PBMCs. This TCR derives from a human donor with aplastic anemia. The CDR3 spells CSVGERGVDYNEQFF. The CDR3, as DNA: TGCAGTGTGGGGGAGAGGGGGGTAGATTACAATGAGCAGTTCTTC.